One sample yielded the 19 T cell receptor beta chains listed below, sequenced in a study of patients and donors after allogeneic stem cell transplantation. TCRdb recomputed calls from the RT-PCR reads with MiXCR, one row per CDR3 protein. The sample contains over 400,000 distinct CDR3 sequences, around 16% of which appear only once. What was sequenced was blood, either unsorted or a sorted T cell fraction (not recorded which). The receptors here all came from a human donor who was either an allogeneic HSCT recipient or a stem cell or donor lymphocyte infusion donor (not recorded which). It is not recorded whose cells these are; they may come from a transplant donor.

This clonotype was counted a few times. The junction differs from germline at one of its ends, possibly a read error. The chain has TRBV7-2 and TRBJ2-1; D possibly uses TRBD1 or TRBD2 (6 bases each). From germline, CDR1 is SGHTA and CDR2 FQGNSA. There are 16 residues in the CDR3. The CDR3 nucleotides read TGTGCCAGCAGCCTAGCCGGGGGCGCTTTTCACCATGAGCAGTTCTTC. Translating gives CASSLAGGAFHHEQFF.

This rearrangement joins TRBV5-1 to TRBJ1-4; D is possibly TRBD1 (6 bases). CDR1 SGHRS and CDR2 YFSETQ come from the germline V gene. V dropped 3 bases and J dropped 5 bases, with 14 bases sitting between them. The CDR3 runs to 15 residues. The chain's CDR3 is CASSSGDTKNEKLFF. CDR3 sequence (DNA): TGCGCCAGCAGCTCGGGGGACACCAAAAATGAAAAACTGTTTTTT.

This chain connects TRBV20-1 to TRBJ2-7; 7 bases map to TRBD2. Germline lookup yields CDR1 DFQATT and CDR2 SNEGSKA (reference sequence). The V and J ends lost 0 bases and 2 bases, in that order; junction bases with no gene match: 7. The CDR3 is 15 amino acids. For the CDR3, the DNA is TGCAGTGCTAGAGATCGCCGAGCGGGACCCTACGAGCAGTACTTC. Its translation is CSARDRRAGPYEQYF.

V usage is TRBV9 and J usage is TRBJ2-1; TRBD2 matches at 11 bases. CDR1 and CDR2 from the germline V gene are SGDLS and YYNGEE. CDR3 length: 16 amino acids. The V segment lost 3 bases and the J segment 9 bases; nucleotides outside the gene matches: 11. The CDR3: CASSARLAGPGVEQFF. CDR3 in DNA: TGTGCCAGCAGCGCCCGACTAGCGGGGCCCGGGGTTGAGCAGTTCTTC. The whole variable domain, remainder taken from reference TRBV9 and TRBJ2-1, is DSGVTQTPKHLITATGQRVTLRCSPRSGDLSVYWYQQSLDQGLQFLIQYYNGEERAKGNILERFSAQQFPDLHSELNLSSLELGDSALYFCASSARLAGPGVEQFFGPGTRLTVL.

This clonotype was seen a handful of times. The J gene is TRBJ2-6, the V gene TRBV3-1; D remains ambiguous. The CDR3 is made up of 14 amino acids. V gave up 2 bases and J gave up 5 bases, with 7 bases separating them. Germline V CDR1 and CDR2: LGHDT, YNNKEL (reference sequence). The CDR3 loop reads CASSQLYRANVLTF. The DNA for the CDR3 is TGTGCCAGCAGCCAATTATACAGGGCCAACGTCCTGACTTTC. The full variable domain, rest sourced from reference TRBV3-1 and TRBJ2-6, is DTAVSQTPKYLVTQMGNDKSIKCEQNLGHDTMYWYKQDSKKFLKIMFSYNNKELIINETVPNRFSPKSPDKAHLNLHINSLELGDSAVYFCASSQLYRANVLTFGAGSRLTVL.

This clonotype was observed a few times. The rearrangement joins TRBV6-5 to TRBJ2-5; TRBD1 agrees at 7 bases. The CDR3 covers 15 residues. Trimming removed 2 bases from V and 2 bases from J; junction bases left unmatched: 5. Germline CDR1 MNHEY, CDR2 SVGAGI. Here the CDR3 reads CASSYAGTAQETQYF. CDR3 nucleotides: TGTGCCAGCAGTTACGCTGGGACAGCGCAAGAGACCCAGTACTTC.

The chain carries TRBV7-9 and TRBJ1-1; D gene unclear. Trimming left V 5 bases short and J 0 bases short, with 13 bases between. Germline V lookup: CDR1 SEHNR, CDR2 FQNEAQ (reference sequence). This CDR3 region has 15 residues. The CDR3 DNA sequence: TGTGCCAGCAGCACACAGACAAGTATGAACACTGAAGCTTTCTTT. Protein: CASSTQTSMNTEAFF.

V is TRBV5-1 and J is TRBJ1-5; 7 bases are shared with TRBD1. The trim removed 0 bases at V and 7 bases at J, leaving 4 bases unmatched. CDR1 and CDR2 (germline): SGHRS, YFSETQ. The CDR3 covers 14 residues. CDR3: CASSLDQGVQPQHF. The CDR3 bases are TGCGCCAGCAGCTTGGATCAGGGGGTCCAGCCCCAGCATTTT.

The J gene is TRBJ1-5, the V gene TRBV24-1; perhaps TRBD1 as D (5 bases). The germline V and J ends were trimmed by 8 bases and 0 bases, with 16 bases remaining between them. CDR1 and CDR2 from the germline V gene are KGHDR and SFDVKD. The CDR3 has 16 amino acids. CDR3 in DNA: TGTGCCACCAACTCCGGGGCGGATTATAGCAATCAGCCCCAGCATTTT. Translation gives CATNSGADYSNQPQHF.

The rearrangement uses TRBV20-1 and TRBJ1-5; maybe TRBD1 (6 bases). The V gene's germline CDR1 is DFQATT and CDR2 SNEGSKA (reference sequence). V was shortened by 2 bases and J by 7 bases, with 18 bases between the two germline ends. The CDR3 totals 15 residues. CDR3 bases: TGCAGTGCTAGACCGTCAGGGGAATTTAGCCAGCCCCAGCATTTT. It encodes CSARPSGEFSQPQHF.

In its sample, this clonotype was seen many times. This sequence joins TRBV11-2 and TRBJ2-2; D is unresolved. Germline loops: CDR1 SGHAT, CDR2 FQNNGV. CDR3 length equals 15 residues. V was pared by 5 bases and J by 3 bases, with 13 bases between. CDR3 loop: CASSRRRYYTGELFF. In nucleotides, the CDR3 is TGTGCCAGCAGCCGCCGGCGGTACTACACCGGGGAGCTGTTTTTT.

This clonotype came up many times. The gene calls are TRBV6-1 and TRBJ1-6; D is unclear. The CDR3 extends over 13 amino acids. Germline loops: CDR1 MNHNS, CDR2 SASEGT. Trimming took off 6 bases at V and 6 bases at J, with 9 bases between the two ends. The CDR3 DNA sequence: TGTGCCAGCAGCGGACGGATTAATTCACCCCTCCACTTT. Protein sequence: CASSGRINSPLHF.

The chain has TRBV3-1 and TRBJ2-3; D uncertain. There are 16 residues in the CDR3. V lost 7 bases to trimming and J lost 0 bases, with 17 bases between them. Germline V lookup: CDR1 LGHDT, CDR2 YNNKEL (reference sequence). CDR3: CASKGRLVESTDTQYF. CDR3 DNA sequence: TGTGCCAGCAAGGGTCGGCTAGTCGAAAGCACAGATACGCAGTATTTT.

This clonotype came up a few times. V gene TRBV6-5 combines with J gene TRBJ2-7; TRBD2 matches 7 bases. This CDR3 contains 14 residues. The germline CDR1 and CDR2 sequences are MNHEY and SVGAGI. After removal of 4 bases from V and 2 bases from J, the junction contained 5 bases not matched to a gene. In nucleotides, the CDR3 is TGTGCCAGCAGTTTCCCCGCGGGGGCCTACGAGCAGTACTTC. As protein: CASSFPAGAYEQYF.

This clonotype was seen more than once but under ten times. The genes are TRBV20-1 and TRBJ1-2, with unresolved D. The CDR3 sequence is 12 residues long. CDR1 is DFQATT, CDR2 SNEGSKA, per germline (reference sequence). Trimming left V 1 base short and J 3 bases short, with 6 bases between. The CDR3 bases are TGCAGTGCTAGAGGCCGGGACTATGGCTACACCTTC. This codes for CSARGRDYGYTF.

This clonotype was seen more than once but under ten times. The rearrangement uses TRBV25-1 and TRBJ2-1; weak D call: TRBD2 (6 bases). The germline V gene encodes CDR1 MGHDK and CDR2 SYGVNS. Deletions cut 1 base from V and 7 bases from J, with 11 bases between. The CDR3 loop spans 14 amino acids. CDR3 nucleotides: TGTGCCAGCAGTGAATCCGGGACTGCTAATGAGCAGTTCTTC. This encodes CASSESGTANEQFF.

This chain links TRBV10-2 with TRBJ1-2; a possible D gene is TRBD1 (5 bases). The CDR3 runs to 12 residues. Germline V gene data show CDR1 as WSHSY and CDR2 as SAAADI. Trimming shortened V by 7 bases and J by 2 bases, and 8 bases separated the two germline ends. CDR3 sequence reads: CASTPGNYGYTF. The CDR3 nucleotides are TGCGCCAGCACCCCAGGGAACTATGGCTACACCTTC.

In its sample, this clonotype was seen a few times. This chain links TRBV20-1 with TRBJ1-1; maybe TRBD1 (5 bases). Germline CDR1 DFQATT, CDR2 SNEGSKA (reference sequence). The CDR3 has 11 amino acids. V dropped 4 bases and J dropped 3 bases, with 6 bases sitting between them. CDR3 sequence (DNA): TGCAGTGCTACGGGGCACACTGAAGCTTTCTTT. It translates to CSATGHTEAFF.

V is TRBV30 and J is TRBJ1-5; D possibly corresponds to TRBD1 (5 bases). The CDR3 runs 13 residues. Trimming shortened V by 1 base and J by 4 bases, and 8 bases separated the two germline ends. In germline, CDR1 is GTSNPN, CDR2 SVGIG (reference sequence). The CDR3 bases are TGTGCCTGGAGTGAAGACAGTAATCAGCCCCAGCATTTT. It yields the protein CAWSEDSNQPQHF.